The 31 T cell receptor beta chains below come from one sample, sequenced in a study of blood T cell repertoires in COVID-19. Profiled with immunoSEQ multiplex PCR; TCRdb holds only in-frame clones, not every one. This repertoire shows under 200,000 clones, around 87% found once; its top ten account for around 7%. Sequencing input: PBMCs or T cells enriched from blood (not recorded which). The receptors derive from a woman between 50 and 59 years old who had recovered from COVID-19.

With regard to this clone: This probably arose from a read error, given a far larger clone one base away. The V call is TRBV10-3, the J call TRBJ2-7; 7 bases are a match to TRBD1. The germline gives CDR1 ENHRY, CDR2 SYGVKD. J lost 0 bases, V lost 3 bases, and 11 bases had no gene match. This CDR3 is 17 amino acids long. CDR3 residues: CAISDDPGQTSSYEQYF. The CDR3 DNA follows: TGTGCCATCAGTGACGACCCGGGACAGACAAGCTCCTACGAGCAGTACTTC.

The rearrangement links TRBV18 to TRBJ2-4; D is possibly TRBD2 (6 bases). The CDR3 covers 13 residues. V lost 6 bases and J lost 6, with 12 bases in between. Germline CDR1 reads KGHSH; CDR2 reads LQKENI. The CDR3 DNA is TGTGCCAGCTCCCAAATCGGGGGAAACATTCAGTACTTC. Protein sequence: CASSQIGGNIQYF. The complete variable domain, with remaining parts taken from reference TRBV18 and TRBJ2-4, reads NAGVMQNPRHLVRRRGQEARLRCSPMKGHSHVYWYRQLPEEGLKFMVYLQKENIIDESGMPKERFSAEFPKEGPSILRIQQVVRGDSAAYFCASSQIGGNIQYFGAGTRLSVL.

This rearrangement joins TRBV9 to TRBJ1-5; D possibly corresponds to TRBD1 (5 bases). The germline CDR1 and CDR2 sequences are SGDLS and YYNGEE. The length of the CDR3 is 15 residues. Trimming cost V 3 bases and J 1 base, with 11 bases left between them. Here the CDR3 reads CASSAQGGSNQPQHF. The CDR3 coding sequence is TGTGCCAGCAGCGCGCAGGGTGGGAGCAATCAGCCCCAGCATTTT.

The V and J genes are TRBV7-9 and TRBJ2-7; TRBD1 aligns across 8 bases. In germline, CDR1 is SEHNR, CDR2 FQNEAQ (reference sequence). The CDR3 sequence is 14 residues long. Trimming at V came to 5 bases and at J to 6 bases, leaving 9 bases not matched to a gene. As DNA, the CDR3 is TGTGCCAGCAGCCAGGACAGGGCAATAGGCGAGCAGTACTTC. As protein: CASSQDRAIGEQYF.

The gene calls are TRBV29-1 and TRBJ2-5, with unresolved D. Trimming pared 4 bases from V and 2 bases from J, leaving 8 bases between. This CDR3 comprises 12 residues. The germline V gene has CDR1 SQVTM and CDR2 ANQGSEA. The CDR3 sequence is CSVGGAQETQYF. The CDR3 coding sequence is TGCAGCGTTGGAGGAGCTCAAGAGACCCAGTACTTC. The full variable domain, in which reference TRBV29-1 and TRBJ2-5 provide the parts outside the CDR3, is SAVISQKPSRDICQRGTSLTIQCQVDSQVTMMFWYRQQPGQSLTLIATANQGSEATYESGFVIDKFPISRPNLTFSTLTVSNMSPEDSSIYLCSVGGAQETQYFGPGTRLLVL.

This chain connects TRBV5-5 to TRBJ1-2; TRBD1 agrees at 11 bases. The ends lost 2 bases at V and 6 bases at J; junction bases unmatched: 6. CDR1 is SGHKS, CDR2 YYEKEE, per germline (reference sequence). There are 15 residues in the CDR3. Written as DNA, the CDR3 is TGTGCCAGCAGCTTCACCGGACAGGGGGCGCATGGCTACACCTTC. This sequence encodes CASSFTGQGAHGYTF.

This rearrangement joins TRBV2 to TRBJ2-7; D not certain. Germline lookup yields CDR1 SNHLY and CDR2 FYNNEI. The V gene lost 4 bases and the J gene lost 0 bases, with 4 bases spanning the gap. CDR3 length: 12 amino acids. CDR3: CASSGLSYEQYF. As DNA, the CDR3 is TGTGCCAGCAGTGGACTCTCCTACGAGCAGTACTTC.

V is TRBV7-8 and J is TRBJ2-1; 13 bases are shared with TRBD2. The length of the CDR3 is 16 residues. Germline loops: CDR1 SGHVS, CDR2 FQNEAQ. The J segment lost 8 bases and the V segment lost 5 bases, leaving 9 bases of the junction unmatched. In nucleotides, the CDR3 is TGTGCCAGCAGCCCTAACCTCGGGACTAGCGGGGATGAGCAGTTCTTC. Amino acid sequence: CASSPNLGTSGDEQFF.

V is TRBV7-3 and J is TRBJ2-2, with 8 bases matching TRBD2. V dropped 4 bases and J dropped 6; count of bases not matched to a gene: 10. The length of the CDR3 is 16 residues. Germline V lookup: CDR1 SGHTA, CDR2 FQGTGA. The CDR3, as DNA: TGTGCCAGCAGCTCGACCTGGGGCGGGGGGCCCGGGGAGCTGTTTTTT. This sequence encodes CASSSTWGGGPGELFF.

This clone was seen just once. The V gene is TRBV27, the J gene TRBJ2-3, with 8 positions matching TRBD2. Per germline, CDR1 MNHEY and CDR2 SMNVEV (reference sequence). The CDR3 covers 17 residues. The trim removed 5 bases at V and 4 bases at J, leaving 14 bases unmatched. This chain's CDR3 is CASSPRKVAGSADTQYF. CDR3 DNA: TGTGCCAGCAGTCCCCGGAAGGTAGCGGGGTCGGCAGATACGCAGTATTTT.

The sample holds a few counts of this clone. V is TRBV19 and J is TRBJ1-2; D may be TRBD1 (5 bases). CDR1 is LNHDA, CDR2 SQIVND, per germline (reference sequence). V was shortened by 7 bases and J by 3 bases, with 18 bases between the two germline ends. The CDR3 covers 15 residues. The CDR3 nucleotides are TGTGCCAGTATTACATCAGCGGGACGGCACTATGGCTACACCTTC. Its protein product is CASITSAGRHYGYTF.

This clone was recorded only once. This chain uses TRBV21-1 with TRBJ2-3; TRBD1, the table's D call, was not compared with the DNA. TRBV21-1 is shown as a pseudogene. CDR3 size: 17 residues. The CDR3 DNA reads TGTGCCAGCAGGTCGGGACAGGGGGTAAGAAACACAGATACGCAGTATTTT. This encodes CASRSGQGVRNTDTQYF.

The chain is built from TRBV7-3 and TRBJ1-2; a possible D gene is TRBD1 (6 bases). V shed 0 bases and J shed 4 bases, with 15 bases lying between them. The length of the CDR3 is 16 residues. CDR1 is SGHTA and CDR2 is FQGTGA in the germline V gene. The CDR3 is CASSLTAGGQPYGYTF. DNA for the CDR3: TGTGCCAGCAGCTTAACAGCTGGGGGACAACCCTATGGCTACACCTTC. The whole variable domain, remainder taken from reference TRBV7-3 and TRBJ1-2, is GAGVSQTPSNKVTEKGKYVELRCDPISGHTALYWYRQSLGQGPEFLIYFQGTGAADDSGLPNDRFFAVRPEGSVSTLKIQRTERGDSAVYLCASSLTAGGQPYGYTFGSGTRLTVV.

In its sample, this clone was seen once. V and J are TRBV19 and TRBJ2-5; 8 bases match TRBD2. V lost 3 bases to trimming and J lost 4 bases; unmatched junction nucleotides: 7. The CDR3 has 15 residues. Germline V gene data show CDR1 as LNHDA and CDR2 as SQIVND (reference sequence). For the CDR3, the DNA is TGTGCCAGTAGTATGCGCTACGGGGGGGGAGAGACCCAGTACTTC. Residues: CASSMRYGGGETQYF.

The rearrangement links TRBV2 to TRBJ2-3, with D perhaps matching TRBD2 (6 bases). The germline V and J ends were trimmed by 3 bases and 0 bases, with 13 bases remaining between them. Germline V lookup: CDR1 SNHLY, CDR2 FYNNEI. CDR3 length equals 16 residues. The CDR3: CASSELGGISTDTQYF. DNA of the CDR3: TGTGCCAGCAGTGAGCTCGGCGGGATAAGCACAGATACGCAGTATTTT.

This clone was seen once. This chain joins TRBV7-3 and TRBJ2-1, with 9 bases aligning to TRBD2. The germline V gene has CDR1 SGHTA and CDR2 FQGTGA. This CDR3 is 16 amino acids long. The ends lost 8 bases at V and 6 bases at J; junction bases unmatched: 14. CDR3 loop: CASLGPPAGGRNEQFF. The DNA for the CDR3 is TGTGCCAGCTTAGGTCCCCCCGCGGGGGGGCGCAATGAGCAGTTCTTC.

The chain combines TRBV11-3 with TRBJ2-2, with a tentative D call TRBD2 (5 bases). Germline lookup yields CDR1 SGHNT and CDR2 YENEEA. The V gene lost 5 bases and the J gene lost 6 bases, with 16 bases spanning the gap. The CDR3 is made up of 15 amino acids. The CDR3 here is CASSLLREGPGELFF. The CDR3 nucleotides are TGTGCCAGCAGCCTCCTCCGGGAAGGGCCCGGGGAGCTGTTTTTT. Full variable domain (outside the CDR3, taken from reference TRBV11-3 and TRBJ2-2): EAGVVQSPRYKIIEKKQPVAFWCNPISGHNTLYWYLQNLGQGPELLIRYENEEAVDDSQLPKDRFSAERLKGVDSTLKIQPAELGDSAVYLCASSLLREGPGELFFGEGSRLTVL.

The chain uses TRBV2 and TRBJ2-3; a weak D match, TRBD2 (6 bases). In germline, CDR1 is SNHLY, CDR2 FYNNEI. The CDR3 sequence is 17 residues long. Trimming cost V 4 bases and J 5 bases, with 22 bases left between them. The CDR3 coding sequence is TGTGCCAGCAGTGTATTGAGAAGCGGGCGGGCGGGAGATACGCAGTATTTT. Protein product: CASSVLRSGRAGDTQYF.

J is TRBJ2-7 and V is TRBV7-6; 7 positions agree with TRBD1. Germline loops: CDR1 SGHVS, CDR2 FNYEAQ. This CDR3 has 14 residues. The junction had 3 bases not matched to a gene; V was cut back by 1 base and J by 3 bases. The CDR3 DNA is TGTGCCAGCAGCTTAGGGGGACAGTTCTACGAGCAGTACTTC. This codes for CASSLGGQFYEQYF.

The chain carries TRBV5-1 and TRBJ2-3; 12 positions match TRBD2. Unmatched junction bases numbered 7, after V lost 4 bases and J lost 7 bases. CDR3 length: 15 residues. Germline V gene sequence: CDR1 SGHRS, CDR2 YFSETQ. This chain's CDR3 is CASSRTSGGSNTQYF. The CDR3 DNA follows: TGCGCCAGCAGCCGTACTAGCGGGGGGTCAAATACGCAGTATTTT.

V usage is TRBV12-3 or TRBV12-4 and J usage is TRBJ2-7, with D tentatively TRBD1 (6 bases). V lost 6 bases and J 7 bases, leaving 13 bases between the germline ends. CDR3 length: 12 amino acids. In DNA, the CDR3 is TGTGCCAGCAGCTCCAGGGGAAGGGAGCAGTACTTC. The encoded protein is CASSSRGREQYF.

The chain links TRBV5-6 to TRBJ2-7; D is possibly TRBD1 (5 bases). The V gene's germline CDR1 is SGHDT and CDR2 YYEEEE. The length of the CDR3 is 17 residues. The V end was cut by 3 bases, the J end by 7 bases, with 26 bases between. CDR3 coding DNA: TGTGCCAGCAGCTCCTTTCATTTAAGACAGACGTCGAGAGAGCAGTACTTC. Protein sequence: CASSSFHLRQTSREQYF.

The V call is TRBV7-8, the J call TRBJ2-3; TRBD1 matches at 10 bases. Germline assignment: CDR1 SGHVS and CDR2 FQNEAQ. The CDR3 length is 15 residues. The junction had 5 bases not matched to a gene; V was cut back by 3 bases and J by 5 bases. The CDR3 region has the DNA TGTGCCAGCAGCTTTGACAGGGGGCTCGGAGATACGCAGTATTTT. This translates into CASSFDRGLGDTQYF.

The chain links TRBV6-5 to TRBJ1-2; D remains ambiguous. The V gene lost 6 bases and the J gene lost 8 bases, with 16 bases spanning the gap. Germline CDR1 reads MNHEY; CDR2 reads SVGAGI. The CDR3 has 13 residues. CDR3 residues: CASRSIGKEGYTF. CDR3 in DNA: TGTGCCAGCAGGTCAATCGGGAAGGAAGGCTACACCTTC.

The V and J genes are TRBV12-3 or TRBV12-4 and TRBJ1-5; TRBD1 agrees at 7 bases. The CDR3 has 13 amino acids. The V segment lost 11 bases and the J segment 1 base; nucleotides outside the gene matches: 5. For the CDR3, the DNA is TGTGCCTCGGGACAGTTCAGCAATCAGCCCCAGCATTTT. Encoded protein: CASGQFSNQPQHF.

This chain uses TRBV7-2 with TRBJ2-6; 7 bases line up with TRBD2. The CDR3 has 15 amino acids. The germline CDR1 and CDR2 sequences are SGHTA and FQGNSA. The trim removed 8 bases at V and 4 bases at J, leaving 8 bases unmatched. The chain's CDR3 is CASGPSGVGANVLTF. CDR3 nucleotides: TGTGCCAGCGGACCGAGCGGGGTCGGGGCCAACGTCCTGACTTTC.

V usage is TRBV15 and J usage is TRBJ1-2; D gene unclear. Trimming stripped 0 bases from V and 0 bases from J, with 8 bases between. This CDR3 region has 15 residues. Germline V gives CDR1 LNHNV, CDR2 YYDKDF (reference sequence). Here the CDR3 DNA reads TGTGCCACCAGCAGAGATCCAGGAACTAACTATGGCTACACCTTC. This gives the protein CATSRDPGTNYGYTF.

The chain's CDR3 is CASSLDGTGGDTYEQYF. CDR3 sequence (DNA): TGTGCCAGCAGCTTAGATGGGACAGGGGGTGATACCTACGAGCAGTACTTC. The chain has TRBV7-8 and TRBJ2-7; 11 nucleotides line up with TRBD1. The CDR3 length is 17 residues. V trimming: 1 base; J trimming: 2 bases; junction bases outside the gene matches: 7. The germline V gene has CDR1 SGHVS and CDR2 FQNEAQ. Looking up the rest from reference TRBV7-8 and TRBJ2-7 gives the full variable domain: GAGVSQSPRYKVAKRGQDVALRCDPISGHVSLFWYQQALGQGPEFLTYFQNEAQLDKSGLPSDRFFAERPEGSVSTLKIQRTQQEDSAVYLCASSLDGTGGDTYEQYFGPGTRLTVT.

The CDR3 protein is CASSQSGGVVLNEQFF. The CDR3, as DNA: TGTGCCAGCAGCCAAAGCGGGGGGGTTGTACTCAATGAGCAGTTCTTC. This chain uses TRBV14 with TRBJ2-1, with 10 bases that match TRBD2. CDR3 length: 16 residues. V was clipped by 2 bases and J by 6 bases; unmatched bases: 7. Germline CDR1 reads SGHDN; CDR2 reads FVKESK.

V gene TRBV30 combines with J gene TRBJ1-1; D is undetermined. Germline lookup yields CDR1 GTSNPN and CDR2 SVGIG (reference sequence). The ends were cut back, 4 bases at V and 1 base at J, with 4 bases in the middle. This CDR3 spans 11 amino acids. CDR3 amino acids: CAWNSNTEAFF. CDR3 bases: TGTGCCTGGAACTCGAACACTGAAGCTTTCTTT.

The chain has TRBV11-3 and TRBJ1-6; D not certain. CDR3 length: 14 residues. V dropped 4 bases and J dropped 7 bases, with 11 bases sitting between them. Germline loops: CDR1 SGHNT, CDR2 YENEEA. CDR3 bases: TGTGCCAGCAGCTCAGTACCCCCCAATTCACCCCTCCACTTT. This gives the protein CASSSVPPNSPLHF.